Listed here are 31 T cell receptor beta chains from one sample, sequenced in a study of a mutant IDH1 vaccine in newly diagnosed glioma. Time point given: week 47, end of study. The investigators gave 300 ug of mutant IDH1 20-mer peptide in each vaccine dose, together with topical imiquimod. The protocol was immunoSEQ multiplex PCR, while the TCRdb copy is restricted to in-frame clones and leaves out a portion. The data show approximately 21,000 clones, 80% to 85% seen once. These receptors are not linked to any known antigen. Sample: PBMCs, taken from a glioma patient whose treatment included an IDH1 peptide vaccine. The receptors here all came from a middle-aged man with glioma.

The rearrangement uses TRBV4-2 and TRBJ1-1; 7 bases match TRBD1. Per germline, CDR1 LGHNA and CDR2 YNFKEQ. The CDR3 is 15 amino acids. The ends lost 4 bases at V and 0 bases at J; junction bases unmatched: 5. The CDR3 DNA reads TGTGCCAGCAGCCGGTTGGGACAGCTGAACACTGAAGCTTTCTTT. As protein: CASSRLGQLNTEAFF.

V usage is TRBV11-2 and J usage is TRBJ2-5; D not resolved. From germline, CDR1 is SGHAT and CDR2 FQNNGV. The V end was cut by 3 bases, the J end by 5 bases, with 4 bases between. This CDR3 is 11 amino acids long. CDR3 nucleotide sequence: TGTGCCAGCAGCTTCGGCGAGACCCAGTACTTC. It is translated as CASSFGETQYF.

This clone showed up just once. V gene TRBV19 combines with J gene TRBJ1-3; no definite D call. The germline V gene has CDR1 LNHDA and CDR2 SQIVND (reference sequence). The CDR3 loop spans 13 amino acids. CDR3 protein: CGSQPGAGNTIYF. The CDR3 nucleotides read TGTGGATCCCAGCCGGGAGCTGGAAACACCATATATTTT.

Note on this clone: The junction departs from the called germline gene at one end, perhaps through a read error. The chain joins TRBV7-7 to TRBJ2-5; 9 bases align to TRBD2. CDR1 is SSHAT and CDR2 is FNYEAQ in the germline V gene (reference sequence). The CDR3 spans 14 residues. The CDR3 protein is CASSFSGSQETQYF. CDR3 bases: TGTGCTAGCAGCTTTAGCGGGAGTCAAGAGACCCAGTACTTC.

The chain carries TRBV5-4 and TRBJ2-3, with D maybe TRBD2 (6 bases). Trimming shortened V by 1 base and J by 2 bases, and 11 bases separated the two germline ends. CDR3 length: 15 residues. Germline V CDR1 and CDR2: SGHNT, YYREEE (reference sequence). CDR3 sequence reads: CASSLRAGTTDTQYF. CDR3 bases: TGTGCCAGCAGCTTGAGGGCGGGAACCACAGATACGCAGTATTTT. Variable domain in full (rest from reference TRBV5-4 and TRBJ2-3): ETGVTQSPTHLIKTRGQQVTLRCSSQSGHNTVSWYQQALGQGPQFIFQYYREEENGRGNFPPRFSGLQFPNYSSELNVNALELDDSALYLCASSLRAGTTDTQYFGPGTRLTVL.

This chain joins TRBV19 and TRBJ2-6, with TRBD1 matching 7 bases. The CDR3 is made up of 15 amino acids. Germline V gives CDR1 LNHDA, CDR2 SQIVND (reference sequence). J was trimmed by 3 bases and V by 4 bases; bases with no gene match: 3. Here the CDR3 reads CASSRQGVGANVLTF. The CDR3 DNA is TGTGCCAGTAGTAGGCAGGGGGTTGGGGCCAACGTCCTGACTTTC.

The rearrangement links TRBV2 to TRBJ1-2; the D is unclear. The ends were cut back, 10 bases at V and 4 bases at J, with 13 bases in the middle. The germline V gene encodes CDR1 SNHLY and CDR2 FYNNEI. This CDR3 has 12 residues. The CDR3 DNA sequence: TGTGCCATTTCTCGAACGGCCTATGGCTACACCTTC. Translated, it gives CAISRTAYGYTF.

The rearrangement links TRBV18 to TRBJ1-2, with TRBD1 as a possible D gene (5 bases). There are 14 residues in the CDR3. Trimming shortened V by 4 bases and J by 6 bases, and 15 bases separated the two germline ends. Germline CDR1 and CDR2: KGHSH and LQKENI. The CDR3 coding sequence is TGTGCCAGCTCACTTGACAGAATGAGGAATGGCTACACCTTC. Translation gives CASSLDRMRNGYTF.

This clone was recorded a few times. The rearrangement links TRBV9 to TRBJ2-3, with 8 positions matching TRBD2. The CDR3 has 15 amino acids. Looked up from germline, CDR1 is SGDLS and CDR2 is YYNGEE. Unmatched junction bases numbered 6, after V lost 4 bases and J lost 2 bases. The CDR3 coding sequence is TGTGCCAGCAGCAATCCAGCGGGGGTCACAGATACGCAGTATTTT. Translating it yields CASSNPAGVTDTQYF. Combining the CDR3 with reference TRBV9 and TRBJ2-3 gives the whole variable domain DSGVTQTPKHLITATGQRVTLRCSPRSGDLSVYWYQQSLDQGLQFLIQYYNGEERAKGNILERFSAQQFPDLHSELNLSSLELGDSALYFCASSNPAGVTDTQYFGPGTRLTVL.

The chain uses TRBV21-1 and TRBJ2-7; the table's TRBD2 call for D was not verified on the DNA. TRBV21-1 is labeled a pseudogene. The length of the CDR3 is 14 residues. The CDR3: CASSKGLAPYEQYF. Here the CDR3 DNA reads TGTGCCAGCAGCAAGGGACTAGCGCCCTACGAGCAGTACTTC.

The chain joins TRBV7-9 to TRBJ2-7, with D possibly being TRBD1 (6 bases). Germline V gives CDR1 SEHNR, CDR2 FQNEAQ (reference sequence). V was shortened by 1 base and J by 6 bases, with 13 bases between the two germline ends. This CDR3 region has 14 residues. CDR3 in amino acids: CASSLGGRGGEQYF. The CDR3 coding sequence is TGTGCCAGCAGCTTAGGAGGCAGGGGTGGCGAGCAGTACTTC.

The CDR3 loop is CASSLVGGYSGNTIYF. The CDR3 nucleotides are TGTGCCAGCAGCTTAGTTGGCGGCTACTCTGGAAACACCATATATTTT. V usage is TRBV11-2 and J usage is TRBJ1-3; D is undetermined. Germline assignment: CDR1 SGHAT and CDR2 FQNNGV. The CDR3 totals 16 residues. V dropped 1 base and J dropped 0 bases, with 10 bases sitting between them.

The V call is TRBV7-2, the J call TRBJ2-7; D gene unclear. Germline V gives CDR1 SGHTA, CDR2 FQGNSA. The germline V and J ends were trimmed by 1 base and 5 bases, with 6 bases remaining between them. CDR3 length: 12 residues. The CDR3 bases are TGTGCCAGCAGCTTAGTAGGCCACGAGCAGTACTTC. Its protein is CASSLVGHEQYF.

This chain links TRBV27 with TRBJ2-7; the D is unclear. V lost 6 bases and J lost 4, with 13 bases in between. The CDR3 contains 13 residues. The germline V gene has CDR1 MNHEY and CDR2 SMNVEV (reference sequence). The CDR3 nucleotides read TGTGCCAGCAGAGGAATAAGTGCGTACGAGCAGTACTTC. It is translated as CASRGISAYEQYF.

The rearrangement joins TRBV10-2 to TRBJ2-7; D is unclear. The CDR3 spans 14 residues. The germline V and J ends were trimmed by 2 bases and 2 bases, with 10 bases remaining between them. Looked up from germline, CDR1 is WSHSY and CDR2 is SAAADI. The DNA of the CDR3 is TGCGCCAGCAGTGAGGGGGTTCTGACCTACGAGCAGTACTTC. This gives the protein CASSEGVLTYEQYF.

This clone was seen a single time. The chain couples TRBV18 to TRBJ2-7, with D possibly being TRBD2 (6 bases). From germline, CDR1 is KGHSH and CDR2 LQKENI. This CDR3 is built from 15 residues. The V gene lost 3 bases and the J gene lost 3 bases, with 15 bases spanning the gap. CDR3 in amino acids: CASSPSMVGGYEQYF. DNA for the CDR3: TGTGCCAGCTCACCTTCCATGGTGGGGGGCTACGAGCAGTACTTC.

The rearrangement links TRBV6-1 to TRBJ2-1; weak D call: TRBD2 (6 bases). CDR3 length: 12 amino acids. Trimming left V 7 bases short and J 6 bases short, with 10 bases between. Germline V gene sequence: CDR1 MNHNS, CDR2 SASEGT. The CDR3 nucleotides are TGTGCCAGCAATAGACTAGGCAATGAGCAGTTCTTC. Amino acid sequence: CASNRLGNEQFF.

This clone was found once. This chain joins TRBV5-6 and TRBJ2-2; D gene unclear. Germline V CDR1 and CDR2: SGHDT, YYEEEE. The length of the CDR3 is 14 residues. The V end was cut by 0 bases, the J end by 1 base, with 4 bases between. CDR3 sequence: CASSLAGNTGELFF. Written as DNA, the CDR3 is TGTGCCAGCAGCTTGGCCGGGAACACCGGGGAGCTGTTTTTT.

The chain combines TRBV19 with TRBJ1-1; D is ambiguous. Germline V gene sequence: CDR1 LNHDA, CDR2 SQIVND (reference sequence). The CDR3 is 14 residues long. The V end was cut by 1 base, the J end by 5 bases, with 11 bases between. CDR3 sequence (DNA): TGTGCCAGTAGTATAGGAACACGGCGGACTGAAGCTTTCTTT. Translated: CASSIGTRRTEAFF.

For this clone: At one of its ends the junction is not consistent with the germline gene, which may arise from a read error. The gene calls are TRBV18 and TRBJ1-4; TRBD1 aligns across 10 bases. The CDR3 contains 15 residues. Germline lookup yields CDR1 KGHSH and CDR2 LQKENI. As DNA, the CDR3 is TGTGCCAGCTCAGCACCTGGGACAGGGGTTGAAAAACTGTTTTTT. Translating gives CASSAPGTGVEKLFF.

The chain links TRBV13 to TRBJ2-7, with TRBD1 identical over 8 bases. Germline V CDR1 and CDR2: PRHDT, FYEKMQ (reference sequence). The CDR3 loop spans 15 amino acids. Trimming cost V 5 bases and J 1 base; bases outside gene matches: 7. CDR3: CASSSDRGPSYEQYF. The CDR3 DNA is TGTGCCAGCAGCAGCGACAGGGGACCTTCCTACGAGCAGTACTTC.

V and J are TRBV7-9 and TRBJ1-1; D ambiguous. V dropped 1 base and J dropped 2 bases, with 8 bases sitting between them. The CDR3 consists of 14 residues. CDR1 is SEHNR and CDR2 is FQNEAQ in the germline V gene (reference sequence). CDR3 protein: CASSLGHLNTEAFF. For the CDR3, the DNA is TGTGCCAGCAGCTTAGGCCATCTCAACACTGAAGCTTTCTTT.

This clone was observed a few times. J is TRBJ2-1 and V is TRBV6-4, with 10 nucleotides matching TRBD2. The V gene's germline CDR1 is MRHNA and CDR2 SNTAGT. The CDR3 runs 15 residues. V was pared by 6 bases and J by 8 bases, with 10 bases of the junction left unmatched. In DNA form, the CDR3 reads TGTGCCAGCAGCCAATCTAGCGGGAGCGGAGATGAGCAGTTCTTC. Encoded protein: CASSQSSGSGDEQFF.

A word on this clone: Its ends do not fully match the called genes, so a read error is possible. The chain links TRBV7-7 to TRBJ2-1; TRBD2 matches at 13 bases. CDR1 and CDR2 from the germline V gene are SSHAT and FNYEAQ (reference sequence). The CDR3 is made up of 15 amino acids. CDR3 in amino acids: CASSSGLAGTNEQFF. The CDR3 DNA reads TGTGCTAGCAGCTCGGGACTAGCGGGAACGAATGAGCAGTTCTTC. Variable domain in full (rest from reference TRBV7-7 and TRBJ2-1): GAGVSQSPRYKVTKRGQDVTLRCDPISSHATLYWYQQALGQGPEFLTYFNYEAQPDKSGLPSDRFSAERPEGSISTLTIQRTEQRDSAMYRCASSSGLAGTNEQFFGPGTRLTVL.

This clone was seen a handful of times. V is TRBV6-1 and J is TRBJ1-1; 8 nucleotides match TRBD1. The CDR3 is 13 residues long. Losses at the gene ends were 10 bases for V and 1 base for J; bases not matched to a gene: 5. Germline V gene sequence: CDR1 MNHNS, CDR2 SASEGT. CDR3 residues: CATQGARNTEAFF. The CDR3 DNA reads TGTGCCACCCAGGGGGCGAGGAACACTGAAGCTTTCTTT.

This sequence joins TRBV27 and TRBJ2-7; D is undetermined. CDR3 length: 10 amino acids. CDR1 MNHEY and CDR2 SMNVEV come from the germline V gene (reference sequence). With 10 bases removed from V and 7 bases from J, the gap between germline ends came to 11 bases. The DNA of the CDR3 is TGTGCCACCAGGCGCAGTGAGCAGTACTTC. It codes for CATRRSEQYF.

The chain carries TRBV18 and TRBJ2-1; D remains unclear. Trimming removed 0 bases at V and 3 bases at J, with 9 bases between. There are 15 residues in the CDR3. Germline V gene sequence: CDR1 KGHSH, CDR2 LQKENI. CDR3 amino acids: CASSPPASRYNEQFF. The CDR3 DNA follows: TGTGCCAGCTCACCACCGGCGTCTCGCTACAATGAGCAGTTCTTC.

This chain joins TRBV2 and TRBJ2-5; D gene ambiguous. Per the germline V gene, CDR1 is SNHLY and CDR2 is FYNNEI. V lost 2 bases to trimming and J lost 2 bases, with 9 bases between them. The CDR3 extends over 14 amino acids. In DNA, the CDR3 is TGTGCCAGCAGTGAACTGACCGTACAAGAGACCCAGTACTTC. This translates into CASSELTVQETQYF.

V is TRBV4-1 and J is TRBJ2-1, with TRBD2 matching 7 bases. J lost 9 bases, V lost 2 bases, and 19 bases had no gene match. This CDR3 is 18 amino acids long. Germline CDR1 and CDR2: MGHRA and YSYEKL. The CDR3 loop reads CASSQPGGLAGLEGEQFF. The CDR3 DNA follows: TGCGCCAGCAGCCAACCCGGGGGGTTAGCGGGTCTCGAGGGTGAGCAGTTCTTC.

The chain recombines TRBV27 with TRBJ2-7, with D possibly matching TRBD2 (6 bases). The germline gives CDR1 MNHEY, CDR2 SMNVEV (reference sequence). V lost 5 bases to trimming and J lost 3 bases, with 11 bases between them. The CDR3 length is 13 residues. CDR3: CASSPGEFYEQYF. CDR3 DNA sequence: TGTGCCAGCAGTCCGGGGGAGTTCTACGAGCAGTACTTC.

This clone occurred once. The V call is TRBV5-1, the J call TRBJ2-5, with D perhaps TRBD2 (6 bases). The ends were cut back, 4 bases at V and 3 bases at J, with 13 bases in the middle. CDR1 is SGHRS, CDR2 YFSETQ, per germline. The CDR3 spans 14 residues. CDR3: CASSPRGGEETQYF. The CDR3 region has the DNA TGCGCCAGCAGCCCACGGGGCGGGGAAGAGACCCAGTACTTC.